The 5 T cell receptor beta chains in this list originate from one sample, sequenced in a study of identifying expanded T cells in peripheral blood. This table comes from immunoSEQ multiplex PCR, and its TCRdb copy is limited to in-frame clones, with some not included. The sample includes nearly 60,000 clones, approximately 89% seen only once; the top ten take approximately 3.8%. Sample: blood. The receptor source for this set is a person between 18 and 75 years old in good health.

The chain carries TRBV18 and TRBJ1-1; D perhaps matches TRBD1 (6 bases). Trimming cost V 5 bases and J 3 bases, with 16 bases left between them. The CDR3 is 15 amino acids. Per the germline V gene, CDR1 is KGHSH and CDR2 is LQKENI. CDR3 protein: CASSKWGGRDTEAFF. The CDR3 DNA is TGTGCCAGCTCAAAATGGGGGGGCCGGGACACTGAAGCTTTCTTT.

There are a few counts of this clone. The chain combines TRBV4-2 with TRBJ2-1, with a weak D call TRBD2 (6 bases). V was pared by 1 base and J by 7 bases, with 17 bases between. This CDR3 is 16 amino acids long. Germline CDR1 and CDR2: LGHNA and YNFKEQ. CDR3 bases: TGTGCCAGCAGCCAAGTAAGCGCCAGCGGGTTAAATGAGCAGTTCTTC. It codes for CASSQVSASGLNEQFF.

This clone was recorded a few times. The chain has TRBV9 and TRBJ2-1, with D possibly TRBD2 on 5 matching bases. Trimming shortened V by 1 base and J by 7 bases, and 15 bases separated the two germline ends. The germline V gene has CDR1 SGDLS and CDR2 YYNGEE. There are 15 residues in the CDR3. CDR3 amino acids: CASSVSASHLNEQFF. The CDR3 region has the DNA TGTGCCAGCAGCGTATCGGCTAGCCACTTGAATGAGCAGTTCTTC.

For the CDR3, the DNA is TGTGCCAGCAGCCCGGCCGGGACAGGGGGTGGTGAGCAGTTCTTC. It translates to CASSPAGTGGGEQFF. The V and J genes are TRBV28 and TRBJ2-1; 11 positions match TRBD1. Germline CDR1 reads MDHEN; CDR2 reads SYDVKM. The junction had 10 bases not matched to a gene; V was cut back by 6 bases and J by 9 bases. The CDR3 runs 15 residues.

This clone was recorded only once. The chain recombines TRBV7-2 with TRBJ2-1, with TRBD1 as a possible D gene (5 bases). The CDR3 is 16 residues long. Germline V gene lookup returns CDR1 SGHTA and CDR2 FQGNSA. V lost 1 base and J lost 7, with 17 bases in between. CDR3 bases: TGTGCCAGCAGCTTAGATGGGGCCCGGGTGTCGAATGAGCAGTTCTTC. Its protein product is CASSLDGARVSNEQFF.